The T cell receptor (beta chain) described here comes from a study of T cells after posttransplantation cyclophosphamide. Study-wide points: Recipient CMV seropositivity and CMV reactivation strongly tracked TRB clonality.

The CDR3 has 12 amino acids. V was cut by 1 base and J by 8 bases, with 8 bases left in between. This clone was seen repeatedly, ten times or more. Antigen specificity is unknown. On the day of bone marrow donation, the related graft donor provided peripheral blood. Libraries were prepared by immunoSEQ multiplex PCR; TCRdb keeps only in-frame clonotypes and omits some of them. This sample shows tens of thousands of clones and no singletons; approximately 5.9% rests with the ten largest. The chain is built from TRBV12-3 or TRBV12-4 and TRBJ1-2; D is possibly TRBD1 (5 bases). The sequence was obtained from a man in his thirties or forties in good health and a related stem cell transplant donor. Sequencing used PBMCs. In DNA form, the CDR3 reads TGTGCCAGCAGTTTAGGGACATCGGGCTACACCTTC. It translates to CASSLGTSGYTF.